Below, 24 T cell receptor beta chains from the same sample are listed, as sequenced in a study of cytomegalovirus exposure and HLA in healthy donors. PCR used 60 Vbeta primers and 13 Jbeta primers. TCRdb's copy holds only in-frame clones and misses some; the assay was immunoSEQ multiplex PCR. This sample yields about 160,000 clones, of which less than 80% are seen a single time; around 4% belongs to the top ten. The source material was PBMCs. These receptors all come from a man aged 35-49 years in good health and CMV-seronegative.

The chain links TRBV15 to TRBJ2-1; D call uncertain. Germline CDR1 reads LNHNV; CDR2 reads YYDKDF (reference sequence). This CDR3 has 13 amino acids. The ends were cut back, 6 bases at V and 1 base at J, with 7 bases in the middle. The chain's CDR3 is CATRSGSYNEQFF. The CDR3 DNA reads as TGTGCCACCAGATCCGGTTCCTACAATGAGCAGTTCTTC. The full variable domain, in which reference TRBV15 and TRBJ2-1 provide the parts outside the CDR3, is DAMVIQNPRYQVTQFGKPVTLSCSQTLNHNVMYWYQQKSSQAPKLLFHYYDKDFNNEADTPDNFQSRRPNTSFCFLDIRSPGLGDTAMYLCATRSGSYNEQFFGPGTRLTVL.

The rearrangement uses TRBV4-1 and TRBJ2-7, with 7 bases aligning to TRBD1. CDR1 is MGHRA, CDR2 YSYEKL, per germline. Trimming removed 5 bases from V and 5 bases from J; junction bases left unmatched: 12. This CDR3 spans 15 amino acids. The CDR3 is CASSGQGGILDEQYF. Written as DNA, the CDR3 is TGCGCCAGCAGCGGACAAGGGGGCATCCTGGACGAGCAGTACTTC.

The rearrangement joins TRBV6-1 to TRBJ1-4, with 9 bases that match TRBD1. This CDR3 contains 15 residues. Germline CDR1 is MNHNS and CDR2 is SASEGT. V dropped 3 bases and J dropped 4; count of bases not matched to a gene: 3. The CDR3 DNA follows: TGTGCCAGCAGTGACGGGGACAGGGATAATGAAAAACTGTTTTTT. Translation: CASSDGDRDNEKLFF.

The CDR3 DNA sequence: TGTGCCAGCAGTGACTCGGGGGGGCGCTTAACCGGGGAGCTGTTTTTT. Translation: CASSDSGGRLTGELFF. The gene calls are TRBV6-4 and TRBJ2-2; D might be TRBD2 (7 bases). The CDR3 spans 16 residues. The germline V gene has CDR1 MRHNA and CDR2 SNTAGT. Deletions cut 0 bases from V and 5 bases from J, with 13 bases between.

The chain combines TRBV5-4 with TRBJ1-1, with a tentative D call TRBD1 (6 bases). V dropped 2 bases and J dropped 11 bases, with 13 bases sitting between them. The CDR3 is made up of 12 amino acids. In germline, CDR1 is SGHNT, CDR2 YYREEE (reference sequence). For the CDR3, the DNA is TGTGCCAGCAGCTTAAACAGGGATGTGGCTTTCTTT. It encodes CASSLNRDVAFF.

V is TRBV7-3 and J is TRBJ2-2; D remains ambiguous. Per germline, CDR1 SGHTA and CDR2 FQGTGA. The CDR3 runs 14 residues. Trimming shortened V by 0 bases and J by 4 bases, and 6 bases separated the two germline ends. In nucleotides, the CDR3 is TGTGCCAGCAGCTTAACTGGTAGCACCGGGGAGCTGTTTTTT. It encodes CASSLTGSTGELFF.

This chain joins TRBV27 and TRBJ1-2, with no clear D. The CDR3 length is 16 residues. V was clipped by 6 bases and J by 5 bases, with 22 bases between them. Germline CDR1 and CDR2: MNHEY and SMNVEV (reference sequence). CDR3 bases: TGTGCCAGCAGCCTGGACGGCGTATCAACGGGGTATGGCTACACCTTC. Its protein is CASSLDGVSTGYGYTF.

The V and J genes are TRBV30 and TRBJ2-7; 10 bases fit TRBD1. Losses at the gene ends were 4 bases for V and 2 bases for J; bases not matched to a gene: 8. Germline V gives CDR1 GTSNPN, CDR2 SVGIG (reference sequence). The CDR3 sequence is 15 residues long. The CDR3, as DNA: TGTGCCTGGACCCCCGGGACAGGGGTCACCTACGAGCAGTACTTC. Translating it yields CAWTPGTGVTYEQYF. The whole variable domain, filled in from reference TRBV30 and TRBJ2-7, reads SQTIHQWPATLVQPVGSPLSLECTVEGTSNPNLYWYRQAAGRGLQLLFYSVGIGQISSEVPQNLSASRPQDRQFILSSKKLLLSDSGFYLCAWTPGTGVTYEQYFGPGTRLTVT.

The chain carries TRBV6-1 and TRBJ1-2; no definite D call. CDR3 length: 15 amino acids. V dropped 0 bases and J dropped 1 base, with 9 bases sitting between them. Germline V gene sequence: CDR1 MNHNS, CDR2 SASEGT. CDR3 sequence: CASSEAGVGNYGYTF. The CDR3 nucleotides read TGTGCCAGCAGTGAAGCCGGGGTCGGTAACTATGGCTACACCTTC.

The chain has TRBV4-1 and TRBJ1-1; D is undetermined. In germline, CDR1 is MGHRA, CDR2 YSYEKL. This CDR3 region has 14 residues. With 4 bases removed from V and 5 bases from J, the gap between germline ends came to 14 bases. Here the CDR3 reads CASSLDLAGTEAFF. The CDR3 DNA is TGCGCCAGCAGCCTTGACCTGGCAGGAACTGAAGCTTTCTTT.

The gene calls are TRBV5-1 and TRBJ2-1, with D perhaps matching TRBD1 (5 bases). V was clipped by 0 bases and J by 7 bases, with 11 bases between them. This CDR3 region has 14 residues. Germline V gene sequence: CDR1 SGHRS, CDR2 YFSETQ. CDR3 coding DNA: TGCGCCAGCAGCTTGGGAGTCGACAGTAATGAGCAGTTCTTC. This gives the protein CASSLGVDSNEQFF.

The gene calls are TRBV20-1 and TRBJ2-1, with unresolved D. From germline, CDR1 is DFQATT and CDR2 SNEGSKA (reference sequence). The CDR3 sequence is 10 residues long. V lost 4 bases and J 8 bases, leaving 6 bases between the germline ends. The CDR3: CSANSYEQFF. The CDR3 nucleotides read TGCAGTGCTAATTCATATGAGCAGTTCTTC.

CDR3 in amino acids: CASSPGTKNTGELFF. CDR3 coding DNA: TGCGCCAGCAGCCCTGGGACTAAAAACACCGGGGAGCTGTTTTTT. V usage is TRBV5-1 and J usage is TRBJ2-2; 7 nucleotides agree with TRBD2. This CDR3 has 15 residues. The ends lost 4 bases at V and 2 bases at J; junction bases unmatched: 5. In germline, CDR1 is SGHRS, CDR2 YFSETQ.

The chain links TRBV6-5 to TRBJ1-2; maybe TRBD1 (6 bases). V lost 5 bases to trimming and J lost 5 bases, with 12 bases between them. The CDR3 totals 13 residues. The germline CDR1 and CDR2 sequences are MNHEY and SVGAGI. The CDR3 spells CASSLDRLYGYTF. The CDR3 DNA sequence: TGTGCCAGCAGTCTGGACAGATTATATGGCTACACCTTC.

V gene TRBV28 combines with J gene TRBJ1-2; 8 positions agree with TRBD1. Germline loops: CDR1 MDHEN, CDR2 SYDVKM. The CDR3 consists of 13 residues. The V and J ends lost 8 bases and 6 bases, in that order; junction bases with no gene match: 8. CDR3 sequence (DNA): TGTGCCAGCTGGACAGGGTATAGAGATGGCTACACCTTC. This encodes CASWTGYRDGYTF.

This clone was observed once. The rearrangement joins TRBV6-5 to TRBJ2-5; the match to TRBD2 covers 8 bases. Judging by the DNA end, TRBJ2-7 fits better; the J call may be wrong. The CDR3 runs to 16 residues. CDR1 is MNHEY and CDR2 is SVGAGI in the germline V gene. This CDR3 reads CASSYSSRGEFYEQYF. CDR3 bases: TGTGCCAGCAGTTACTCTTCGCGGGGGGAGTTCTACGAGCAGTACTTC.

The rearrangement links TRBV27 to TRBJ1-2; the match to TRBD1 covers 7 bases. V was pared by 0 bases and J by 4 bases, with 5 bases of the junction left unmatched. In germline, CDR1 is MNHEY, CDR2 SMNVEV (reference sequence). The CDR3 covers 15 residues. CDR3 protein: CASSLSMGTAYGYTF. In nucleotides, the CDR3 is TGTGCCAGCAGTTTATCGATGGGGACAGCCTATGGCTACACCTTC.

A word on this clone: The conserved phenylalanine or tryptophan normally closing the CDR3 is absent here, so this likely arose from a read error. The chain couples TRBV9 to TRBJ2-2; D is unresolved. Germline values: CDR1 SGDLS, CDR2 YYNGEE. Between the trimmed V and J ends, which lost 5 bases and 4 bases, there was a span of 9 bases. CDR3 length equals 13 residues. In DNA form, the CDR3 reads TGTGCCAGCAGTTACAGAGTCACCGGGGAGCTGTTTTCT. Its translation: CASSYRVTGELFS.

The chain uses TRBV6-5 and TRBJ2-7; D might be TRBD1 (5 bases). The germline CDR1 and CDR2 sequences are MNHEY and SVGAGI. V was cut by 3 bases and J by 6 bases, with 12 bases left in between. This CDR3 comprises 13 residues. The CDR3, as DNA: TGTGCCAGCAGTTATGGGCCCCAGGGCGAGCAGTACTTC. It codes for CASSYGPQGEQYF.

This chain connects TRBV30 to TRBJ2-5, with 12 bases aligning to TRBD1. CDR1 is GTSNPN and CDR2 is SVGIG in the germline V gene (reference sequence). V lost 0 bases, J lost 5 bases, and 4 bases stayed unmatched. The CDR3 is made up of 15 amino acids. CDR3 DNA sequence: TGTGCCTGGAGTGTAGGGACAGGGGGCAGGGAGACCCAGTACTTC. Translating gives CAWSVGTGGRETQYF. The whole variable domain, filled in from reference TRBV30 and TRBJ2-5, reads SQTIHQWPATLVQPVGSPLSLECTVEGTSNPNLYWYRQAAGRGLQLLFYSVGIGQISSEVPQNLSASRPQDRQFILSSKKLLLSDSGFYLCAWSVGTGGRETQYFGPGTRLLVL.

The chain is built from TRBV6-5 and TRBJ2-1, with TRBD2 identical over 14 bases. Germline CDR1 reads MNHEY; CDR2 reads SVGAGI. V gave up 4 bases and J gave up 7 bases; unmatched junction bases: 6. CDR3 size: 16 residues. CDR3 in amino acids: CASSSVRLAGGNEQFF. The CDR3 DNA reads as TGTGCCAGCAGTTCCGTACGACTAGCGGGGGGGAATGAGCAGTTCTTC.

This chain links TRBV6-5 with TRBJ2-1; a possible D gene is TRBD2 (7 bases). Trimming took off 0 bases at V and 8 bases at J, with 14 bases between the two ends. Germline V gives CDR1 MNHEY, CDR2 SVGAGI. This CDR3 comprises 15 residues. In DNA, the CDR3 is TGTGCCAGCAGTTACTCGGGGGCGGGGGTGGATGAGCAGTTCTTC. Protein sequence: CASSYSGAGVDEQFF.

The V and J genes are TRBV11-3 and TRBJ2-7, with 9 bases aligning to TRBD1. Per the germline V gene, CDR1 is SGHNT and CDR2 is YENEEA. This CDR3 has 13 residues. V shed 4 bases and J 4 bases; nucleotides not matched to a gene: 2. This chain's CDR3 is CASSSGQGYEQYF. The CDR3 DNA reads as TGTGCCAGCAGCTCGGGACAGGGTTACGAGCAGTACTTC.

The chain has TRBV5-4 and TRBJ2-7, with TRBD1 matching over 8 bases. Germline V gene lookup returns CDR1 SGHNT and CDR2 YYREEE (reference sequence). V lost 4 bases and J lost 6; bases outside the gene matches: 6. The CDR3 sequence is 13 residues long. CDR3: CASSPGQGREQYF. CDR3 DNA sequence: TGTGCCAGCAGCCCCGGACAGGGTCGCGAGCAGTACTTC.